These 14 T cell receptor beta chains came from one sample sequenced in a study of blood T cells in healthy people across ages. A J-beta primer mix and a sample-barcoded 5' primer were used in a second PCR of roughly 6 to 11 cycles. TCRdb re-derived calls from the 5' RACE reads in MiXCR, one entry per CDR3 protein. The profile shows approximately 900,000 distinct CDR3 sequences, about 48% of them singletons. Sequencing was done on a sample of blood. These receptors originate from a young man in good health.

The chain employs TRBV7-2 and TRBJ2-2; a weak D match, TRBD1 (6 bases). Per germline, CDR1 SGHTA and CDR2 FQGNSA. The CDR3 runs 14 residues. V lost 2 bases, J lost 7 bases, and 11 bases lay in between. CDR3 loop: CASSLKQGIGELFF. The CDR3 region has the DNA TGTGCCAGCAGCTTAAAACAGGGAATCGGGGAGCTGTTTTTT.

This chain links TRBV7-8 with TRBJ2-3; D call uncertain. The germline V gene has CDR1 SGHVS and CDR2 FQNEAQ. V was shortened by 2 bases and J by 1 base, with 10 bases between the two germline ends. There are 15 residues in the CDR3. CDR3 in amino acids: CASSLKATGTDTQYF. The CDR3 region has the DNA TGTGCCAGCAGCTTAAAGGCAACCGGCACAGATACGCAGTATTTT.

The chain combines TRBV3-1 with TRBJ2-7; D might be TRBD1 (6 bases). Trimming cost V 2 bases and J 0 bases, with 11 bases left between them. The germline gives CDR1 LGHDT, CDR2 YNNKEL (reference sequence). The CDR3 is made up of 15 amino acids. The CDR3 DNA reads as TGTGCCAGCAGCCAACACAGGGTAAGCTCCTACGAGCAGTACTTC. This translates into CASSQHRVSSYEQYF.

The chain joins TRBV20-1 to TRBJ2-1; D is unclear. CDR3 length equals 12 residues. CDR1 DFQATT and CDR2 SNEGSKA come from the germline V gene (reference sequence). V shed 1 base and J shed 3 bases, with 4 bases lying between them. The CDR3 coding sequence is TGCAGTGCTAGAGGAGGCTACAATGAGCAGTTCTTC. It yields the protein CSARGGYNEQFF.

This chain uses TRBV2 with TRBJ1-2; maybe TRBD1 (6 bases). The CDR3 length is 14 residues. Germline V gene data show CDR1 as SNHLY and CDR2 as FYNNEI. V was clipped by 6 bases and J by 10 bases, with 21 bases between them. CDR3 in DNA: TGTGCCAGCAGACGTAGGGGGGACCCCTATTTCTACACCTTC. It yields the protein CASRRRGDPYFYTF.

The chain employs TRBV6-2 or TRBV6-3 and TRBJ2-6; D is undetermined. This CDR3 region has 16 residues. The germline V gene has CDR1 MNHEY and CDR2 SVGEGT. Trimming cost V 2 bases and J 0 bases, with 8 bases left between them. CDR3 nucleotide sequence: TGTGCCAGCAGTTACGTGATTGGCTCTGGGGCCAACGTCCTGACTTTC. It encodes CASSYVIGSGANVLTF.

V gene TRBV7-3 combines with J gene TRBJ2-1; the D gene is possibly TRBD2 (6 bases). The CDR3 is made up of 14 amino acids. Per the germline V gene, CDR1 is SGHTA and CDR2 is FQGTGA. V lost 3 bases, J lost 5 bases, and 11 bases lay in between. CDR3 loop: CASSFSGSHNEQFF. The CDR3 DNA sequence: TGTGCCAGCAGCTTCAGCGGGTCACACAATGAGCAGTTCTTC.

The CDR3 DNA follows: TGTGCCAGCAGTCCGGCCCTGGGACAGCCCCTCCACTTT. Protein sequence: CASSPALGQPLHF. V is TRBV12-3 or TRBV12-4 and J is TRBJ1-6, with 7 bases lining up with TRBD1. The J segment lost 13 bases and the V segment lost 5 bases, leaving 8 bases of the junction unmatched. The CDR3 spans 13 residues.

This chain uses TRBV5-1 with TRBJ1-4; unclear D gene. Germline CDR1 and CDR2: SGHRS and YFSETQ. Trimming shortened V by 4 bases and J by 5 bases, and 15 bases separated the two germline ends. The CDR3 sequence is 15 residues long. CDR3 nucleotides: TGCGCCAGCAGCCTGGGAGAGGGTCTGAATGAAAAACTGTTTTTT. Protein sequence: CASSLGEGLNEKLFF.

As regards this clonotype: One junction end does not reproduce the germline sequence, and a read error may be involved. This chain connects TRBV7-2 to TRBJ2-3; no definite D call. Germline values: CDR1 SGHTA, CDR2 FQGNSA. The CDR3 contains 14 residues. CDR3 amino acids: CACSPSTAGDTQYF. The CDR3, as DNA: TGTGCCTGCAGCCCCTCGACGGCAGGAGATACGCAGTATTTT.

The J gene is TRBJ1-1, the V gene TRBV7-9; TRBD1 matches 7 bases. Germline V gene lookup returns CDR1 SEHNR and CDR2 FQNEAQ (reference sequence). The CDR3 is 16 amino acids. The junction had 17 bases not matched to a gene; V was cut back by 5 bases and J by 8 bases. The chain's CDR3 is CASSTPDRVAGDEAFF. CDR3 DNA: TGTGCCAGCAGCACCCCCGACAGGGTGGCGGGGGACGAAGCTTTCTTT.

The table lists this clonotype with a few counts. The chain employs TRBV20-1 and TRBJ2-3; TRBD2 agrees at 13 bases. Germline lookup yields CDR1 DFQATT and CDR2 SNEGSKA (reference sequence). This CDR3 comprises 18 residues. Unmatched junction bases numbered 13, after V lost 5 bases and J lost 2 bases. The CDR3 here is CSAATSGGAGRHTDTQYF. CDR3 coding DNA: TGCAGTGCTGCTACTAGCGGGGGGGCGGGTCGACACACAGATACGCAGTATTTT.

This sequence joins TRBV21-1 and TRBJ2-1; TRBD2, as called in the table, went unchecked against the DNA. With the DNA end fitting TRBJ2-7 better, the J assignment may be wrong. TRBV21-1 is a known pseudogene. The CDR3 length is 21 residues. The DNA of the CDR3 is TGTGCCAGCAGAGAGACAGGGCTCGGACTAGCGGGGGGTTTTCCCTACAATGAGCAGTACTTC. As protein: CASRETGLGLAGGFPYNEQYF.

CDR3 loop: CASSLFPTVMNTEAFF. The DNA for the CDR3 is TGTGCCAGCAGCCTATTTCCGACAGTAATGAACACTGAAGCTTTCTTT. The chain employs TRBV27 and TRBJ1-1, with D possibly matching TRBD1 (5 bases). CDR1 and CDR2 from the germline V gene are MNHEY and SMNVEV (reference sequence). V dropped 6 bases and J dropped 0 bases, with 17 bases sitting between them. The CDR3 length is 16 residues.